This TCR beta chain was captured in a study of blood T cell repertoires in COVID-19. Study background: Collection of acute and convalescent COVID-19 samples took place in the United States, Italy and Spain.

TCRdb's table, derived via immunoSEQ multiplex PCR, lists solely in-frame clones and lacks some. The sample consists of 150,000 to 200,000 clones, 90% of them appearing once. The length of the CDR3 is 17 residues. The V and J ends lost 4 bases and 4 bases respectively, with 21 bases between them. The germline CDR1 and CDR2 sequences are LNHDA and SQIVND (reference sequence). The sequence derives from a man aged 60 to 75 with active or convalescent COVID-19. The sample taken for sequencing was peripheral blood. This sequence joins TRBV19 and TRBJ2-3, with a possible D match to TRBD2 (6 bases). CDR3 region: CASSKQRDSSGADTQYF. In DNA form, the CDR3 reads TGTGCCAGTAGTAAACAACGGGACTCCAGTGGGGCAGATACGCAGTATTTT.